The TCR beta chain under discussion was sequenced for a study of blood T cell repertoires in COVID-19. Original methodology: Amplification with reference gene primers provided the estimates of nucleated cell counts. Profiled with immunoSEQ multiplex PCR; TCRdb holds only in-frame clones, not every one. That table furnishes V, J and clone size, whereas the DNA furnished D and trimming. The data contain about 150,000 clones, roughly 82% of them singletons. In this sample, this clone turned up once. V lost 6 bases to trimming and J lost 5 bases, with 16 bases between them. This CDR3 has 14 amino acids. Germline loops: CDR1 LGHDT, CDR2 YNNKEL (reference sequence).

The gene calls are TRBV3-1 (or the pseudogene TRBV3-2) and TRBJ2-5; possible D gene TRBD2, 5 bases. Material: peripheral blood. The origin of this receptor is a man aged 65-85 years with acute or convalescent COVID-19. CDR3 nucleotide sequence: TGTGCCAGCAGGGCGGGCGGGTCGAGGGAGACCCAGTACTTC. It encodes CASRAGGSRETQYF.